Shown below are 13 T cell receptor beta chains from a single sample sequenced in a study of control samples from healthy donors and cancer patients. Produced via immunoSEQ multiplex PCR; TCRdb's table is partial and in-frame only. Counted here are tens of thousands of clones, around 91% occurring once; the ten biggest clones make up 17%. Source material: blood. All receptors derive from a man aged 45-65 years in good health.

This clone was counted many times. The chain combines TRBV5-1 with TRBJ2-3, with TRBD1 matching 7 bases. J was trimmed by 0 bases and V by 4 bases; bases with no gene match: 2. Germline lookup yields CDR1 SGHRS and CDR2 YFSETQ. The CDR3 length is 14 residues. Here the CDR3 reads CASSPGQSTDTQYF. For the CDR3, the DNA is TGCGCCAGCAGCCCGGGACAGAGCACAGATACGCAGTATTTT.

This clone came up once. The rearrangement links TRBV7-2 to TRBJ2-2, with D perhaps TRBD2 (6 bases). Germline V gene data show CDR1 as SGHTA and CDR2 as FQGNSA. The CDR3 covers 17 residues. Trimming stripped 1 base from V and 4 bases from J, with 16 bases between. The CDR3 coding sequence is TGTGCCAGCAGCTTAGACGCACGGACTATATCCACCGGGGAGCTGTTTTTT. It codes for CASSLDARTISTGELFF.

This clone has a single count. The rearrangement uses TRBV29-1 and TRBJ1-2, with D possibly TRBD1 on 5 matching bases. This CDR3 comprises 15 residues. Germline CDR1 is SQVTM and CDR2 is ANQGSEA. V was shortened by 0 bases and J by 6 bases, with 17 bases between the two germline ends. Here the CDR3 reads CSVEDEPQGLHGYTF. In DNA form, the CDR3 reads TGCAGCGTTGAAGATGAGCCCCAGGGACTCCATGGCTACACCTTC.

The rearrangement uses TRBV9 and TRBJ1-2; D not resolved. CDR1 and CDR2 (germline): SGDLS, YYNGEE. CDR3 length equals 13 residues. The V end was cut by 0 bases, the J end by 5 bases, with 8 bases between. The CDR3 is CASSVEHEYGYTF. As DNA, the CDR3 is TGTGCCAGCAGCGTAGAACACGAATATGGCTACACCTTC.

For this clone: This CDR3 is also generated by other DNA sequences in the sample. V gene TRBV6-2 or TRBV6-3 combines with J gene TRBJ2-7; TRBD2 might be the D (5 bases). This CDR3 has 12 residues. Trimming took 4 bases from V and 2 from J, leaving 6 bases between them. Germline values: CDR1 MNHEY, CDR2 SVGEGT. CDR3 nucleotide sequence: TGTGCCAGCAGTTCCGGGGCCTACGAGCAGTACTTC. This codes for CASSSGAYEQYF.

The CDR3 bases are TGTGCCAGCAGCTTACCTGGGACCTCCTACAATGAGCAGTTCTTC. Its protein product is CASSLPGTSYNEQFF. The genes are TRBV7-9 and TRBJ2-1; D may match TRBD1 or TRBD2 (5 bases each). Trimming shortened V by 2 bases and J by 0 bases, and 8 bases separated the two germline ends. Germline values: CDR1 SEHNR, CDR2 FQNEAQ (reference sequence). This CDR3 has 15 residues.

This sequence joins TRBV18 and TRBJ1-3, with TRBD1 matching over 9 bases. The germline V gene encodes CDR1 KGHSH and CDR2 LQKENI. V was pared by 0 bases and J by 10 bases, with 7 bases of the junction left unmatched. The CDR3 has 15 residues. The CDR3 is CASSPPGTGTETIYF. CDR3 in DNA: TGTGCCAGCTCACCACCCGGGACAGGGACGGAGACCATATATTTT.

This sequence joins TRBV19 and TRBJ2-7; the D is unclear. Germline CDR1 LNHDA, CDR2 SQIVND (reference sequence). The CDR3 covers 13 residues. The germline V and J ends were trimmed by 7 bases and 7 bases, with 17 bases remaining between them. The CDR3 DNA follows: TGTGCCAGTACCTTAGGCGGCCCCTGGGAGCAGTACTTC. This codes for CASTLGGPWEQYF.

This chain links TRBV5-4 with TRBJ1-3; D remains ambiguous. The V end was cut by 4 bases, the J end by 0 bases, with 11 bases between. This CDR3 has 15 amino acids. Per germline, CDR1 SGHNT and CDR2 YYREEE (reference sequence). The CDR3 sequence: CASSVGRNSGNTIYF. The CDR3 DNA is TGTGCCAGCAGCGTAGGACGGAACTCTGGAAACACCATATATTTT.

The chain employs TRBV27 and TRBJ2-2; tentatively, D is TRBD1 (5 bases). Germline assignment: CDR1 MNHEY and CDR2 SMNVEV (reference sequence). This CDR3 is 15 amino acids long. Trimming took off 4 bases at V and 3 bases at J, with 12 bases between the two ends. The CDR3 is CASSWGDLHTGELFF. CDR3 nucleotides: TGTGCCAGCAGTTGGGGCGACCTGCACACCGGGGAGCTGTTTTTT.

The chain employs TRBV18 and TRBJ1-1; D call uncertain. This CDR3 spans 13 amino acids. Germline V gene lookup returns CDR1 KGHSH and CDR2 LQKENI. V was trimmed by 2 bases and J by 1 base, leaving 5 bases between them. CDR3 nucleotides: TGTGCCAGCTCACCATCAGCGAACACTGAAGCTTTCTTT. Translating gives CASSPSANTEAFF.

V gene TRBV7-2 combines with J gene TRBJ1-5; D ambiguous. The CDR3 spans 15 residues. Trimming stripped 4 bases from V and 3 bases from J, with 13 bases between. Germline V gene lookup returns CDR1 SGHTA and CDR2 FQGNSA. The CDR3 sequence is CASSSVGQDNQPQHF. For the CDR3, the DNA is TGTGCCAGCAGCTCGGTCGGGCAGGACAATCAGCCCCAGCATTTT.

The chain links TRBV5-1 to TRBJ1-1; D gene ambiguous. The germline V gene encodes CDR1 SGHRS and CDR2 YFSETQ. V dropped 2 bases and J dropped 1 base, with 9 bases sitting between them. There are 14 residues in the CDR3. In nucleotides, the CDR3 is TGCGCCAGCAGCTTAACATCGGCGAACACTGAAGCTTTCTTT. This encodes CASSLTSANTEAFF.